The 14 T cell receptor beta chains given below trace back to one sample, sequenced in a study of T cell responses to AZD1222 COVID-19 vaccine. Repertoires were generated with immunoSEQ multiplex PCR, while TCRdb's copy carries only in-frame clones and drops some. The sample has some 150,000 clones, 92% seen once. This specimen was peripheral blood, taken on day 0 of AZD1222 vaccination. Receptors were obtained from an adult in good health.

The V and J genes are TRBV6-4 and TRBJ1-1; D possibly corresponds to TRBD1 (6 bases). The V gene's germline CDR1 is MRHNA and CDR2 SNTAGT. Between the trimmed V and J ends, which lost 4 bases and 1 base, there was a span of 10 bases. The CDR3 runs 14 residues. The CDR3 DNA sequence: TGTGCCAGCAGTGCTGGGACATCGAACACTGAAGCTTTCTTT. It translates to CASSAGTSNTEAFF.

The chain recombines TRBV7-2 with TRBJ1-5; D ambiguous. The CDR3 extends over 15 amino acids. The germline gives CDR1 SGHTA, CDR2 FQGNSA. The V end lost 1 base, the J end lost 5 bases, and 12 bases lay between the germline ends. CDR3 coding DNA: TGTGCCAGCAGCTTAGGCGACACCTTCGATCAGCCCCAGCATTTT. It yields the protein CASSLGDTFDQPQHF.

This sequence joins TRBV7-9 and TRBJ2-2; the D call may be TRBD1 or TRBD2 (6 bases each). Germline V gene lookup returns CDR1 SEHNR and CDR2 FQNEAQ (reference sequence). Deletions cut 9 bases from V and 1 base from J, with 12 bases between. The CDR3 spans 14 residues. The CDR3, as DNA: TGTGCCAGAGGACTACAGGGGAACACCGGGGAGCTGTTTTTT. Translation: CARGLQGNTGELFF.

V usage is TRBV4-1 and J usage is TRBJ2-2, with 7 bases aligning to TRBD1. CDR1 and CDR2 from the germline V gene are MGHRA and YSYEKL. The CDR3 is made up of 16 amino acids. The junction had 6 bases not matched to a gene; V was cut back by 2 bases and J by 3 bases. Written as DNA, the CDR3 is TGCGCCAGCAGCCAACTGACAGGGTGGGACACCGGGGAGCTGTTTTTT. Protein sequence: CASSQLTGWDTGELFF.

The V gene is TRBV2, the J gene TRBJ1-5; D uncertain. Trimming removed 1 base at V and 16 bases at J, with 14 bases between. This CDR3 contains 12 residues. CDR1 is SNHLY and CDR2 is FYNNEI in the germline V gene. CDR3 sequence: CASSEVGPPYHF. CDR3 nucleotides: TGTGCCAGCAGTGAAGTCGGACCCCCCTATCATTTT.

The chain employs TRBV19 and TRBJ2-1, with 9 nucleotides matching TRBD2. The length of the CDR3 is 14 residues. Germline lookup yields CDR1 LNHDA and CDR2 SQIVND (reference sequence). Germline trimming cut 8 bases from V and 4 bases from J; bases unmatched to any gene: 6. The CDR3 is CASSTSGLYNEQFF. The CDR3 DNA sequence: TGTGCCAGTTCAACTAGCGGGTTATACAATGAGCAGTTCTTC.

This chain joins TRBV27 and TRBJ1-5, with D possibly being TRBD1 (5 bases). V was clipped by 6 bases and J by 0 bases, with 9 bases between them. Germline CDR1 MNHEY, CDR2 SMNVEV (reference sequence). The CDR3 runs to 14 residues. The CDR3 DNA reads as TGTGCCAGCAGCCCGGGGGATAGCAATCAGCCCCAGCATTTT. This gives the protein CASSPGDSNQPQHF.

The chain has TRBV7-9 and TRBJ2-5, with no clear D. Deletions cut 4 bases from V and 1 base from J, with 13 bases between. This CDR3 is built from 15 residues. Germline V gene data show CDR1 as SEHNR and CDR2 as FQNEAQ (reference sequence). This chain's CDR3 is CASSSPVPPQETQYF. The CDR3 DNA follows: TGTGCCAGCAGCTCCCCGGTCCCCCCCCAAGAGACCCAGTACTTC. The complete variable domain, with remaining parts taken from reference TRBV7-9 and TRBJ2-5, reads DTGVSQNPRHKITKRGQNVTFRCDPISEHNRLYWYRQTLGQGPEFLTYFQNEAQLEKSRLLSDRFSAERPKGSFSTLEIQRTEQGDSAMYLCASSSPVPPQETQYFGPGTRLLVL.

V is TRBV6-5 and J is TRBJ2-7; D may be TRBD1 (7 bases). Trimming removed 8 bases at V and 1 base at J, with 18 bases between. The CDR3 consists of 15 residues. Germline V gives CDR1 MNHEY, CDR2 SVGAGI. The CDR3 nucleotides are TGTGCCAGCGGCAGGGGGGCCAGTGCATCCTACGAGCAGTACTTC. Its translation is CASGRGASASYEQYF.

The chain recombines TRBV24-1 with TRBJ1-2, with 11 bases that match TRBD1. CDR3 size: 14 residues. V shed 3 bases, J shed 6 bases, and the junction held 2 bases outside the gene matches. The germline V gene has CDR1 KGHDR and CDR2 SFDVKD. The CDR3 loop reads CATSDRDRGDGYTF. CDR3 sequence (DNA): TGTGCCACCAGTGATAGGGACAGGGGGGATGGCTACACCTTC.

The chain joins TRBV15 to TRBJ2-3; D call uncertain. CDR1 LNHNV and CDR2 YYDKDF come from the germline V gene (reference sequence). The V end lost 0 bases, the J end lost 3 bases, and 7 bases lay between the germline ends. The CDR3 runs to 14 residues. The chain's CDR3 is CATSRDPSTDTQYF. The CDR3 DNA sequence: TGTGCCACCAGCAGAGATCCCTCTACAGATACGCAGTATTTT.

The chain combines TRBV11-2 with TRBJ2-7; 8 nucleotides align to TRBD1. The trim removed 4 bases at V and 6 bases at J, leaving 5 bases unmatched. Germline CDR1 SGHAT, CDR2 FQNNGV. The CDR3 loop spans 13 amino acids. CDR3 nucleotides: TGTGCCAGCAGCTCAGGGGGCGAGGGCGAGCAGTACTTC. Translating gives CASSSGGEGEQYF.

V gene TRBV10-3 combines with J gene TRBJ1-1, with D perhaps matching TRBD1 (6 bases). The ends were cut back, 3 bases at V and 5 bases at J, with 16 bases in the middle. This CDR3 is built from 15 residues. The germline CDR1 and CDR2 sequences are ENHRY and SYGVKD. For the CDR3, the DNA is TGTGCCATCAGTGATGGGGGTTTAGGGGGTACTGAAGCTTTCTTT. As protein: CAISDGGLGGTEAFF.

J is TRBJ1-2 and V is TRBV27; tentative D call: TRBD1 (6 bases). Between the trimmed V and J ends, which lost 5 bases and 4 bases, there was a span of 20 bases. The CDR3 sequence is 16 residues long. The germline V gene encodes CDR1 MNHEY and CDR2 SMNVEV (reference sequence). CDR3 DNA sequence: TGTGCCAGCAGTCTAAGGGGTCCTGGACAGACCTATGGCTACACCTTC. Amino acid sequence: CASSLRGPGQTYGYTF.